This TCR beta chain stems from a study of glioma-infiltrating T cells after dendritic cell vaccination (dated by TCRdb to 2015 to 2016). Regarding the complete study: The cohort comprised around 15 glioblastoma patients from Phase I and II dendritic cell vaccination trials, 9 newly diagnosed and 6 with recurrent disease. Between the early 2000s and the early 2010s, the patients were given dendritic cell vaccination pulsed with autologous tumor lysate. The vaccine consisted of monocyte-derived dendritic cells cultured less than 9 days with IL-4 and GM-CSF, then pulsed overnight with autologous tumor lysate. In glioblastoma patients vaccinated with dendritic cells, deep sequencing of TCR beta CDR3 regions served to measure the amount of tumor-infiltrating lymphocytes and to compare repertoires between tumor and blood. Three intradermal dendritic cell vaccine injections were administered to patients at biweekly intervals in the arm below the axilla. Survival after dendritic cell vaccination was correlated with TCR sequencing metrics, such as TIL content and the overlap between tumor and blood repertoires.

The germline V gene sets CDR1 to MNHNS and CDR2 to SASEGT. The junction shows trimming of 8 bases on V and 2 bases on J, plus 10 bases between the germline ends. The cysteine opens and the phenylalanine closes a CDR3 of 13 amino acids. The entry retains the CDR3 DNA only, 39 bases that are in frame from base 1. Overall study results and their limits: No direct relationship between TCR clonality and survival was found, suggesting a diverse polyclonal response may matter. The cohort was small and heterogeneous, only a few patients had full blood and tumor sets, and even fewer had initial-recurrent tumor pairs. Longer time to progression and overall survival after dendritic cell vaccination were predicted by higher estimated pretreatment TIL content. The response model built on TCR overlap across three groups was characterized as speculative, with prospective validation still needed.

To be selected, patients needed enough residual fresh-frozen tumor tissue and more than two years of available survival data. None of the glioblastoma patients carried an isocitrate dehydrogenase mutation, although molecular status otherwise varied. PBMC were collected before vaccination, two weeks after the third vaccination, and at tumor progression if tumor progression occurred. The Qiagen DNeasy Blood extraction Kit was used to extract genomic DNA. On this clone: Its specific antigen is unknown. No base quality values were provided; no much bigger clone lies one nucleotide off.

Using the immunoSEQ assay, TCRB CDR3 regions were amplified from 1.5 to 2 micrograms of genomic DNA, or from all available DNA when less than that was on hand. The multiplex PCR relied on 60 forward primers for TCR V beta segments and 13 reverse primers for J beta segments. To estimate reads per starting template, synthetic control templates were spiked into each sample at limiting dilution. Sequencing produced 87 bp reads on the Illumina HiSeq System. On the authors' methods: To remove PCR and sequencing errors, closely related sequences were merged with a nearest neighbor algorithm. TCR overlap was measured as the percentage of unique tumor TCR beta sequences that were also present in the peripheral blood of the same patient. TCRdb stores this immuneACCESS table with in-frame sequences only. Part of the clones is absent; in the studies checked, under half of the shortfall reflects unresolved V genes, and no reason is known for the rest. The DNA was the basis for D and trimming; V, J and clone size are from that table. The sample records fewer than 45,000 clones, roughly four fifths of which are singletons. The ten largest clones capture 7.8% of the sample.

The chain was built from TRBV6-1 and TRBJ1-3; the D gene is perhaps TRBD1, on 5 matching bases. This receptor was taken from a human donor with glioblastoma. The sample in question was blood, obtained before dendritic cell vaccination. The nucleotides are TGTGCCAGCTTGGGGGGGACTGGAAACACCATATATTTT. It translates as CASLGGTGNTIYF.